This entry lists 27 T cell receptor beta chains sequenced from one sample in a study of shared clonotypes between healthy human individuals (dated by TCRdb to about 2020). Receptor libraries were prepared by the immunoSEQ multiplex PCR assay. As stored in TCRdb, this immuneACCESS dataset retains in-frame rearrangements with V and J assigned. A fraction of the clones does not appear; measured against another copy, unresolved V genes explain less than half of the discrepancy, and the remainder lacks a known reason. The sample table records some 87,000 clones; 60% to 75% of these occur just once. In total, the top ten clones hold roughly 50% of the sample. The sequenced sample consisted of memory CD8+ T cells sorted from blood. The cell subset or site label here, explained by the study, means: CD45RO+ cells pooled with CCR7-negative TemRA cells. These receptors all stem from a man aged 30 to 39 in good health.

The chain links TRBV6-1 to TRBJ1-4; TRBD1 matches at 9 bases. CDR1 is MNHNS, CDR2 SASEGT, per germline. CDR3 length: 16 residues. V lost 1 base, J lost 5 bases, and 5 bases stayed unmatched. This CDR3 reads CASSEGPGTGNEKLFF. The CDR3 nucleotides read TGTGCCAGCAGTGAAGGGCCCGGGACAGGGAATGAAAAACTGTTTTTT.

This clone was counted at least ten times. The rearrangement uses TRBV9 and TRBJ2-1, with TRBD2 matching over 11 bases. Trimming cost V 4 bases and J 4 bases; bases outside gene matches: 7. Germline V gene data show CDR1 as SGDLS and CDR2 as YYNGEE. The CDR3 loop spans 16 amino acids. The CDR3 region has the DNA TGTGCCAGCAGCCTCGGCTCTAGCGGGAGGTACAATGAGCAGTTCTTC. Translating it yields CASSLGSSGRYNEQFF. Combining the CDR3 with reference TRBV9 and TRBJ2-1 gives the whole variable domain DSGVTQTPKHLITATGQRVTLRCSPRSGDLSVYWYQQSLDQGLQFLIQYYNGEERAKGNILERFSAQQFPDLHSELNLSSLELGDSALYFCASSLGSSGRYNEQFFGPGTRLTVL.

The chain carries TRBV29-1 and TRBJ2-1; 13 bases map to TRBD2. The CDR3 spans 17 residues. J lost 8 bases, V lost 0 bases, and 10 bases had no gene match. Per the germline V gene, CDR1 is SQVTM and CDR2 is ANQGSEA. CDR3 residues: CSVEDRRTSGRLDEQFF. The CDR3 DNA reads as TGCAGCGTTGAAGATCGTCGGACTAGCGGGAGATTAGATGAGCAGTTCTTC.

This clone was detected only a few times. The V call is TRBV29-1, the J call TRBJ1-1; D gene uncertain. The CDR3 consists of 11 residues. Germline values: CDR1 SQVTM, CDR2 ANQGSEA. Trimming took off 1 base at V and 3 bases at J, with 3 bases between the two ends. DNA of the CDR3: TGCAGCGTTGAAGTCTACACTGAAGCTTTCTTT. Amino acids: CSVEVYTEAFF.

V and J are TRBV6-1 and TRBJ2-5; D possibly uses TRBD1 or TRBD2 (5 bases each). This CDR3 has 13 amino acids. The germline V gene encodes CDR1 MNHNS and CDR2 SASEGT. Trimming stripped 7 bases from V and 5 bases from J, with 14 bases between. CDR3 in DNA: TGTGCCAGCACCACGACTTGGGGGGAGACCCAGTACTTC. Protein product: CASTTTWGETQYF.

DNA of the CDR3: TGTGCCAGCAGTGCCGTGACAGGGATTAGCAATCAGCCCCAGCATTTT. This sequence encodes CASSAVTGISNQPQHF. V is TRBV27 and J is TRBJ1-5, with TRBD1 matching 7 bases. The germline V gene encodes CDR1 MNHEY and CDR2 SMNVEV (reference sequence). V was clipped by 5 bases and J by 0 bases; unmatched bases: 7. This CDR3 spans 16 amino acids.

The genes are TRBV12-2 and TRBJ2-1; the table calls TRBD2, which could not be checked here. TRBV12-2 is tagged as a pseudogene. There are 15 residues in the CDR3. The CDR3 sequence: CASSPPDAGANEQFF. Written as DNA, the CDR3 is TGTGCCAGCAGTCCACCGGACGCGGGAGCTAATGAGCAGTTCTTC.

This clone was recorded once. The rearrangement joins TRBV5-6 to TRBJ2-7, with no clear D. V was trimmed by 1 base and J by 7 bases, leaving 6 bases between them. This CDR3 has 11 amino acids. Per the germline V gene, CDR1 is SGHDT and CDR2 is YYEEEE. This CDR3 is CASSLSREQYF. The CDR3 DNA follows: TGTGCCAGCAGCTTGAGTCGGGAGCAGTACTTC.

This clone showed up many times. The genes are TRBV10-2 and TRBJ2-1; D is undetermined. Trimming removed 2 bases at V and 8 bases at J, with 7 bases between. CDR1 and CDR2 (germline): WSHSY, SAAADI. The CDR3 runs to 12 residues. In DNA, the CDR3 is TGCGCCAGCAGTGAGATTATATATGAGCAGTTCTTC. It encodes CASSEIIYEQFF.

The chain employs TRBV4-1 and TRBJ1-5; D gene ambiguous. CDR3 size: 15 residues. V dropped 3 bases and J dropped 1 base, with 10 bases sitting between them. Germline V gene data show CDR1 as MGHRA and CDR2 as YSYEKL. CDR3 DNA sequence: TGCGCCAGCAGCCAGAGGGCCGTAAGCAATCAGCCCCAGCATTTT. Translation gives CASSQRAVSNQPQHF.

V is TRBV6-5 and J is TRBJ1-1; the D is unclear. The CDR3 is 14 residues long. Germline CDR1 MNHEY, CDR2 SVGAGI. V lost 6 bases and J lost 0, with 11 bases in between. CDR3 in amino acids: CASSRFRMNTEAFF. CDR3 in DNA: TGTGCCAGCAGCCGATTCAGGATGAACACTGAAGCTTTCTTT.

The rearrangement links TRBV7-6 to TRBJ2-1; 7 bases map to TRBD1. Germline V gives CDR1 SGHVS, CDR2 FNYEAQ. This CDR3 has 16 amino acids. Unmatched junction bases numbered 10, after V lost 1 base and J lost 7 bases. Here the CDR3 DNA reads TGTGCCAGCAGCTTAGTGGGACAGCTACCTGGAAATGAGCAGTTCTTC. This gives the protein CASSLVGQLPGNEQFF.

J is TRBJ2-7 and V is TRBV2; 10 nucleotides agree with TRBD2. V dropped 4 bases and J dropped 3; count of bases not matched to a gene: 3. The CDR3 consists of 14 residues. CDR1 and CDR2 (germline): SNHLY, FYNNEI. The DNA for the CDR3 is TGTGCCAGCAGTGCTAGCGGGAGTGTCTACGAGCAGTACTTC. Translated, it gives CASSASGSVYEQYF.

Ten or more counts support this clone. The J gene is TRBJ1-2, the V gene TRBV6-4; no firm D call. Germline assignment: CDR1 MRHNA and CDR2 SNTAGT. This CDR3 has 14 residues. Trimming took off 0 bases at V and 4 bases at J, with 9 bases between the two ends. This chain's CDR3 is CASSDSAESYGYTF. The CDR3 bases are TGTGCCAGCAGTGACTCGGCGGAGAGCTATGGCTACACCTTC.

The rearrangement links TRBV28 to TRBJ2-7; 9 bases line up with TRBD1. This CDR3 comprises 16 residues. J lost 2 bases, V lost 5 bases, and 10 bases had no gene match. CDR1 MDHEN and CDR2 SYDVKM come from the germline V gene. CDR3 region: CASSESTGQGAYEQYF. The DNA of the CDR3 is TGTGCCAGCAGTGAGTCTACGGGACAGGGAGCCTACGAGCAGTACTTC. Full variable domain (missing parts from reference TRBV28 and TRBJ2-7): DVKVTQSSRYLVKRTGEKVFLECVQDMDHENMFWYRQDPGLGLRLIYFSYDVKMKEKGDIPEGYSVSREKKERFSLILESASTNQTSMYLCASSESTGQGAYEQYFGPGTRLTVT.

The chain carries TRBV11-3 and TRBJ2-1; D gene unclear. In germline, CDR1 is SGHNT, CDR2 YENEEA. V shed 1 base and J shed 4 bases, with 8 bases lying between them. The CDR3 totals 14 residues. CDR3 nucleotides: TGTGCCAGCAGCTTAGGAGAAAATTACAATGAGCAGTTCTTC. Translating gives CASSLGENYNEQFF.

The chain recombines TRBV19 with TRBJ1-3; D is unresolved. The CDR3 contains 15 residues. CDR1 LNHDA and CDR2 SQIVND come from the germline V gene (reference sequence). V was cut by 5 bases and J by 0 bases, with 11 bases left in between. CDR3 amino acids: CASSLPFSSGNTIYF. Written as DNA, the CDR3 is TGTGCCAGTAGTCTTCCCTTTTCCTCTGGAAACACCATATATTTT.

The gene calls are TRBV4-1 and TRBJ1-1; D gene uncertain. CDR1 MGHRA and CDR2 YSYEKL come from the germline V gene. Trimming left V 1 base short and J 2 bases short, with 8 bases between. This CDR3 contains 14 residues. CDR3 sequence: CASSQGQSNTEAFF. The CDR3 DNA sequence: TGCGCCAGCAGCCAAGGGCAGTCCAACACTGAAGCTTTCTTT.

J is TRBJ2-2 and V is TRBV15; 15 nucleotides line up with TRBD2. The CDR3 runs to 16 residues. The J segment lost 2 bases and the V segment lost 8 bases, leaving 3 bases of the junction unmatched. Germline loops: CDR1 LNHNV, CDR2 YYDKDF (reference sequence). DNA for the CDR3: TGTGCCACCCTGGGACTAGCGGGAGGCAACACCGGGGAGCTGTTTTTT. As protein: CATLGLAGGNTGELFF.

The chain employs TRBV6-5 and TRBJ2-5, with D possibly being TRBD1 (6 bases). Germline CDR1 MNHEY, CDR2 SVGAGI. Trimming took 6 bases from V and 2 from J, leaving 7 bases between them. The CDR3 runs 12 residues. CDR3 in amino acids: CASRDRQETQYF. The CDR3 DNA sequence: TGTGCCAGCAGAGACAGGCAAGAGACCCAGTACTTC.

This clone appeared once. The genes are TRBV11-2 and TRBJ2-6; no reliable D call. CDR3 length: 15 amino acids. Per the germline V gene, CDR1 is SGHAT and CDR2 is FQNNGV. V was pared by 6 bases and J by 0 bases, with 9 bases between. In DNA form, the CDR3 reads TGTGCCAGCAGTTACAAGAACTCTGGGGCCAACGTCCTGACTTTC. This gives the protein CASSYKNSGANVLTF.

J is TRBJ2-1 and V is TRBV4-3; D unclear. The V gene lost 0 bases and the J gene lost 5 bases, with 14 bases spanning the gap. Germline CDR1 reads LGHNA; CDR2 reads YSLEER. The CDR3 totals 16 residues. CDR3 bases: TGCGCCAGCAGCCAAGATTGGGCCTTATCTAACAATGAGCAGTTCTTC. Translated, it gives CASSQDWALSNNEQFF.

The sample holds a few counts of this clone. The V call is TRBV5-4, the J call TRBJ2-1, with D tentatively TRBD2 (6 bases). Germline CDR1 is SGHNT and CDR2 is YYREEE (reference sequence). The CDR3 sequence is 17 residues long. The germline V and J ends were trimmed by 2 bases and 2 bases, with 17 bases remaining between them. In DNA, the CDR3 is TGTGCCAGCAGCTTCGGGTTGCGGGATTCGACCTACAATGAGCAGTTCTTC. This codes for CASSFGLRDSTYNEQFF.

The chain has TRBV4-2 and TRBJ2-3, with 10 bases that match TRBD2. Losses at the gene ends were 3 bases for V and 1 base for J; bases not matched to a gene: 10. Germline V gene data show CDR1 as LGHNA and CDR2 as YNFKEQ. The length of the CDR3 is 18 residues. The CDR3 protein is CASSQGAIAGGGTDTQYF. The CDR3 bases are TGTGCCAGCAGCCAGGGGGCAATAGCGGGAGGAGGCACAGATACGCAGTATTTT.

In its sample, this clone was seen a few times. V usage is TRBV7-9 and J usage is TRBJ2-1; D is undetermined. V dropped 3 bases and J dropped 5 bases, with 11 bases sitting between them. This CDR3 has 14 amino acids. CDR1 and CDR2 from the germline V gene are SEHNR and FQNEAQ (reference sequence). Written as DNA, the CDR3 is TGTGCCAGCAGCTTTTTACCCACAAACAATGAGCAGTTCTTC. It specifies CASSFLPTNNEQFF. Combining the CDR3 with reference TRBV7-9 and TRBJ2-1 gives the whole variable domain DTGVSQNPRHKITKRGQNVTFRCDPISEHNRLYWYRQTLGQGPEFLTYFQNEAQLEKSRLLSDRFSAERPKGSFSTLEIQRTEQGDSAMYLCASSFLPTNNEQFFGPGTRLTVL.

This chain links TRBV28 with TRBJ1-2; no clear D. The CDR3 is 13 amino acids. Germline CDR1 reads MDHEN; CDR2 reads SYDVKM. V was cut by 5 bases and J by 5 bases, with 12 bases left in between. CDR3 nucleotide sequence: TGTGCCAGCAGTCCCCAAGGGCCATATGGCTACACCTTC. Translation: CASSPQGPYGYTF.

The chain couples TRBV10-2 to TRBJ1-5; D ambiguous. The CDR3 loop spans 14 amino acids. The V end lost 5 bases, the J end lost 1 base, and 9 bases lay between the germline ends. Per the germline V gene, CDR1 is WSHSY and CDR2 is SAAADI. The CDR3: CASSPLDSNQPQHF. CDR3 bases: TGCGCCAGCAGTCCCTTGGACAGCAATCAGCCCCAGCATTTT.